The rows below give T cell receptor beta chains drawn from one sample of a study of T cells expressing NK-cell markers. TCRdb reanalyzed the 5' RACE reads and collapses them to one entry per CDR3 protein, without DNA. This repertoire includes about 400,000 distinct CDR3 sequences. Source material: blood T cells: a sorted CD56 or NKG2C T cell subset, CD4+ or CD8+ T cells, or bulk PBMC T cells (not recorded which). These receptors originate from a woman aged 50 to 65 in good health. CDR3s include the opening cysteine and the closing phenylalanine or tryptophan.

j_call v_call cdr3_aa
TRBJ2-3 TRBV21-1 CASSKAFGTSDILVTDTQYF
TRBJ2-5 TRBV6-5 CASIGSLKETQYF
TRBJ2-2 TRBV5-1 CASSLLGQNTGELFF
TRBJ1-1 TRBV30 CAWREQGPMVTEAFF
TRBJ2-3 TRBV5-1 CAISSSGGGLDTQYF
TRBJ2-1 TRBV12-3/TRBV12-4 CASSHLPGLAQQFF
TRBJ2-6 TRBV11-2 CASSRQGSGANVLTF
TRBJ2-1 TRBV20-1 CSARDPLLVHEQFF
TRBJ1-3 TRBV29-1 CSVQIGNTIYF
TRBJ2-2 TRBV5-1 CASRIGSLYTGELFF
TRBJ2-7 TRBV29-1 CSVEVTVRQYF
TRBJ2-1 TRBV9 CASSVAGGIGNEQFF
TRBJ2-3 TRBV19 CASKDGRAPDTQYF
TRBJ2-1 TRBV27 CASSLYSRGFEQFF
TRBJ2-5 TRBV7-9 CASSNPGHPGETQYF
TRBJ1-2 TRBV4-1 CASSQVGTGRNGYTF
TRBJ2-1 TRBV5-1 CASSVKPGGVSERSSYNEQFF
TRBJ1-2 TRBV29-1 CSVEVGLGFFREDDYGYTF
TRBJ2-7 TRBV13 CASSLGLNEQYF
TRBJ2-1 TRBV20-1 CSASASSYNEQFF
TRBJ1-5 TRBV7-9 CASSFGQTSVYDQPQHF
TRBJ1-1 TRBV12-3/TRBV12-4 CASGIQGRDTEAFF
TRBJ2-7 TRBV15 CATSRGLAGRAYEQYF
TRBJ2-1 TRBV24-1 CATSKRLAVTYNEQFF
TRBJ2-7 TRBV20-1 CSARDFRDNSYEQYF
TRBJ2-7 TRBV5-1 CASSLTSGSLRHYEQYF
TRBJ2-5 TRBV5-1 CASSEQGVGTQYF
TRBJ1-2 TRBV12-3/TRBV12-4 CASSLSVQGYTF
TRBJ1-5 TRBV16 CASSRVGEQLQPQHF
TRBJ2-3 TRBV9 CASSVEGLNTDTQYF
TRBJ2-5 TRBV6-6 CASRRHLLETQYF
TRBJ2-7 TRBV6-5 CASRGTGIYEQYF
TRBJ2-3 TRBV12-3/TRBV12-4 CASSPRMGFDPDTQYF
TRBJ2-1 TRBV30 CAWSVRGRIYNEQFF
TRBJ1-1 TRBV18 CASFPGTPPEAFF
TRBJ2-1 TRBV6-2/TRBV6-3 CASSYLAGGPGNEQFF
TRBJ2-3 TRBV6-1 CASSDQVAGISTDTQYF
TRBJ2-5 TRBV5-1 CASSPWTGEKETQYF
TRBJ2-1 TRBV10-3 CAIRGAGGSYNEQFF
TRBJ2-1 TRBV5-8 CATDSGEAYNEQFF
TRBJ2-3 TRBV12-3/TRBV12-4 CASSSAFGRPSTDTQYF
TRBJ2-5 TRBV20-1 CSADTGEGDRETQYF
TRBJ2-5 TRBV11-3 CASSPSSGRAGKTQYF
TRBJ1-5 TRBV12-3/TRBV12-4 CASTKAGNQPQHF
TRBJ2-1 TRBV11-2 CASSSGGGRNSYNEQFF
TRBJ2-2 TRBV7-9 CASSLAPSGKNTGELFF
TRBJ2-1 TRBV29-1 CSVARRVAGNEQFF
TRBJ2-2 TRBV27 CASRVARAIAGELFF
TRBJ1-2 TRBV27 CASSLGGTGSGYTF
TRBJ2-7 TRBV12-3/TRBV12-4 CASSFLSGMITRGYEQYF
TRBJ1-3 TRBV5-1 CASSVDRSGNTIYF
TRBJ2-7 TRBV5-6 CASSSRKDTYEQYF
TRBJ2-7 TRBV5-6 CASSFRQVISYEQYF
TRBJ1-5 TRBV2 CASSEAEDQPQHF
TRBJ1-1 TRBV11-2 CASSWGLEGTAAFF